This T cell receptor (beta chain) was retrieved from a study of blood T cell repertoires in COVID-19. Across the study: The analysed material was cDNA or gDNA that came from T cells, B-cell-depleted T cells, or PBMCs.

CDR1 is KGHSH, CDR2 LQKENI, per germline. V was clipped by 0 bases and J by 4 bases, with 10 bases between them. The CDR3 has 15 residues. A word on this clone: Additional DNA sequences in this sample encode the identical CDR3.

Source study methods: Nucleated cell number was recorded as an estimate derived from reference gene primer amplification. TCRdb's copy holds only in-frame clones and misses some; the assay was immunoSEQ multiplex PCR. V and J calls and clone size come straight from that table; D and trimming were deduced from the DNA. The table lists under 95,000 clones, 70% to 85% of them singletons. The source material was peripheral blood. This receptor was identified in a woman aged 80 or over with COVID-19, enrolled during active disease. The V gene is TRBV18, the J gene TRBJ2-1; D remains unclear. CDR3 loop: CASSPPSGLYNEQFF. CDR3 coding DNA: TGTGCCAGCTCACCACCCTCGGGTCTTTACAATGAGCAGTTCTTC.